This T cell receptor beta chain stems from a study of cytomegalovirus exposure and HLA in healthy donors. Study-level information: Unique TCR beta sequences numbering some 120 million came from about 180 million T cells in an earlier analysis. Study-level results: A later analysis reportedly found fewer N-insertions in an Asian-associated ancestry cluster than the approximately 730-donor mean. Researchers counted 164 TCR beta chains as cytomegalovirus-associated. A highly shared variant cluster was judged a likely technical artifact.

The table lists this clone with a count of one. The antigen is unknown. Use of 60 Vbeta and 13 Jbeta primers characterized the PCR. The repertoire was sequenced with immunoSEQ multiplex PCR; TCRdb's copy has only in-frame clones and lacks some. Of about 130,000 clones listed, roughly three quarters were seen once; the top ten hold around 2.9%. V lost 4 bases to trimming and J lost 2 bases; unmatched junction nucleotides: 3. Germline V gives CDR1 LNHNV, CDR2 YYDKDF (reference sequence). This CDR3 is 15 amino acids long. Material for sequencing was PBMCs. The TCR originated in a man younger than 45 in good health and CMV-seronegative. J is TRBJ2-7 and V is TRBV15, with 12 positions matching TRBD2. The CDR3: CATSKTSGGTYEQYF. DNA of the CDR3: TGTGCCACCAGCAAAACTAGCGGGGGGACCTACGAGCAGTACTTC.